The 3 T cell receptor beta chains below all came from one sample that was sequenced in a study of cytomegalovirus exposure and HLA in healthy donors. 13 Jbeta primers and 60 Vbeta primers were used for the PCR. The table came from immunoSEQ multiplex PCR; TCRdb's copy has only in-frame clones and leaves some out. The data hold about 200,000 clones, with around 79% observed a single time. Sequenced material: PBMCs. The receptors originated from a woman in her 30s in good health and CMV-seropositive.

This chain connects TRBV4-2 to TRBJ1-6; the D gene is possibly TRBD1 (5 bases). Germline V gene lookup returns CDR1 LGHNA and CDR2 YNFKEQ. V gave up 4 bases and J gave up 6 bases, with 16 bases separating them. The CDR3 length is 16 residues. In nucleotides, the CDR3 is TGTGCCAGCAGCCTTACCGGGGGGTTGAGTAATTCACCCCTCCACTTT. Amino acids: CASSLTGGLSNSPLHF.

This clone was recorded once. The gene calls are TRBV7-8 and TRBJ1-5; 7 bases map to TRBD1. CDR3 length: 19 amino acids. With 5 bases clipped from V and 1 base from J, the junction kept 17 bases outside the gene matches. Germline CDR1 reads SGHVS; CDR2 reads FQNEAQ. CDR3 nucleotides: TGTGCCAGCAGCCCGCGCGGTGGCCAGGGGGATTACAGCAATCAGCCCCAGCATTTT. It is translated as CASSPRGGQGDYSNQPQHF.

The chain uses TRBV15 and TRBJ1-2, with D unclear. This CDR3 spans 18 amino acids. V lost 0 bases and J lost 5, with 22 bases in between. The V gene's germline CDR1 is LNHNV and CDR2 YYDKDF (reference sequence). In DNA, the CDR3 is TGTGCCACCAGCAGAGATCGTGTGGAGAGCGCACAAGTTTATGGCTACACCTTC. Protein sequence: CATSRDRVESAQVYGYTF.